One T cell receptor (beta chain) is described in this entry. What it binds is not known. This sample was taken from a study of blood T cells in healthy people across ages. For the second PCR, which ran for 7 to 11 cycles, a sample-barcoded 5' primer and a J-beta primer mix were used. From the 5' RACE reads, TCRdb called clonotypes with MiXCR, one entry per CDR3 protein. The sample holds about 570,000 distinct CDR3 sequences, about 25% seen once. Study conclusions and caveats: Higher diversity, along with more naive CD4+ cells, distinguished long-lived donors from aged donors.

Germline CDR1 and CDR2: ENHRY and SYGVKD. The CDR3 length is 16 residues. This sample also appeared in a second study, on T cells of mothers and their children. Per that study: Healthy Caucasian mothers, three in number, and their six children were the donors. The study obtained over 9.5 million TCR beta CDR3 reads per mother and about 3 million per child.

V is TRBV10-3 and J is TRBJ2-5, with TRBD2 identical over 7 bases. With the DNA end fitting TRBJ2-1 better, the J assignment may be wrong. Sequences were obtained from blood. The source of this sequence is a boy aged 2 to 10 in good health. The CDR3 nucleotides read TGTGCCATCGATGCGGGGGACCAGGGCGCGATGAATGAGCAGTTCTTC. This sequence encodes CAIDAGDQGAMNEQFF.